The present T cell receptor beta chain was sequenced within a study of blood T cell repertoires in COVID-19. This CDR3 comprises 16 residues. From germline, CDR1 is LNHDA and CDR2 SQIVND (reference sequence). J was trimmed by 4 bases and V by 6 bases; bases with no gene match: 9. The table came from immunoSEQ multiplex PCR; TCRdb's copy has only in-frame clones and leaves some out. This sample yields some 66,000 clones, of which around 90% are seen a single time; less than 8% belongs to the top ten. The V call is TRBV19, the J call TRBJ2-1; 10 nucleotides align to TRBD2. The receptor was derived from a human donor in a cohort sampled during active COVID-19. The sequenced material came from peripheral blood. CDR3 DNA: TGTGCCAGTAGCCCTAGAGCGGGGGGGGGTTACAATGAGCAGTTCTTC. It codes for CASSPRAGGGYNEQFF.